What follows are 8 T cell receptor beta chains derived from one specimen sequenced in a study of cytomegalovirus exposure and HLA in healthy donors. Use of 60 Vbeta and 13 Jbeta primers characterized the PCR. The table came from immunoSEQ multiplex PCR; TCRdb's copy has only in-frame clones and leaves some out. The sample consists of 60,000 to 80,000 clones, roughly three quarters of them appearing once. The sequencing sample was made of PBMCs. The receptors originated from a woman aged 25-40 years in good health and CMV-seronegative.

The chain uses TRBV6-5 and TRBJ2-7; D is undetermined. This CDR3 is 13 amino acids long. V was pared by 4 bases and J by 1 base, with 8 bases between. Germline V CDR1 and CDR2: MNHEY, SVGAGI. The CDR3 coding sequence is TGTGCCAGCAGTTCGACACTGTCCTACGAGCAGTACTTC. The encoded protein is CASSSTLSYEQYF.

The rearrangement links TRBV4-3 to TRBJ2-1, with 11 positions matching TRBD2. Germline assignment: CDR1 LGHNA and CDR2 YSLEER. V shed 3 bases, J shed 5 bases, and the junction held 3 bases outside the gene matches. This CDR3 has 15 residues. CDR3 in DNA: TGCGCCAGCAGCCATTTAGCGGGGGGGAACAATGAGCAGTTCTTC. It translates to CASSHLAGGNNEQFF.

The chain joins TRBV7-7 to TRBJ1-4, with D hard to call. Germline V gene data show CDR1 as SSHAT and CDR2 as FNYEAQ (reference sequence). Trimming took 1 base from V and 0 from J, leaving 9 bases between them. The CDR3 runs to 16 residues. The chain's CDR3 is CASSLGTGATNEKLFF. The CDR3 nucleotides read TGTGCCAGCAGCTTAGGGACTGGAGCAACTAATGAAAAACTGTTTTTT.

The chain joins TRBV6-1 to TRBJ2-1; weak D call: TRBD2 (5 bases). The ends were cut back, 1 base at V and 1 base at J, with 11 bases in the middle. CDR3 length: 16 residues. In germline, CDR1 is MNHNS, CDR2 SASEGT. CDR3 loop: CASSEGGMGSYNEQFF. The DNA of the CDR3 is TGTGCCAGCAGTGAAGGAGGGATGGGGTCCTACAATGAGCAGTTCTTC.

J is TRBJ2-6 and V is TRBV7-8; 9 bases match TRBD1. Losses at the gene ends were 0 bases for V and 4 bases for J; bases not matched to a gene: 4. The CDR3 is made up of 17 amino acids. Germline V CDR1 and CDR2: SGHVS, FQNEAQ. The CDR3 DNA sequence: TGTGCCAGCAGCTTAGCGCGACAGGGGGACGGGGCCAACGTCCTGACTTTC. Encoded protein: CASSLARQGDGANVLTF.

The chain is built from TRBV7-2 and TRBJ1-2; 12 bases are shared with TRBD1. The CDR3 contains 15 residues. From germline, CDR1 is SGHTA and CDR2 FQGNSA. V dropped 5 bases and J dropped 7; count of bases not matched to a gene: 8. The CDR3 sequence: CASSATGTGGFGYTF. The CDR3 region has the DNA TGTGCCAGCAGCGCCACAGGGACAGGGGGCTTTGGCTACACCTTC.

The J gene is TRBJ2-2, the V gene TRBV4-3; TRBD1 agrees at 7 bases. CDR3 length equals 16 residues. CDR1 is LGHNA, CDR2 YSLEER, per germline. V lost 3 bases and J lost 8; bases outside the gene matches: 12. This CDR3 reads CASSQRPGQILGELFF. DNA of the CDR3: TGCGCCAGCAGCCAGAGACCGGGACAGATATTGGGGGAGCTGTTTTTT.

In DNA, the CDR3 is TGTGCCAGCAGCTTTTGGAGTATGAACACTGAAGCTTTCTTT. Amino acid sequence: CASSFWSMNTEAFF. The rearrangement uses TRBV7-9 and TRBJ1-1; D gene uncertain. This CDR3 spans 14 amino acids. Trimming took off 3 bases at V and 0 bases at J, with 8 bases between the two ends. CDR1 is SEHNR and CDR2 is FQNEAQ in the germline V gene (reference sequence). The full variable domain, with the rest looked up from reference TRBV7-9 and TRBJ1-1, is DTGVSQNPRHKITKRGQNVTFRCDPISEHNRLYWYRQTLGQGPEFLTYFQNEAQLEKSRLLSDRFSAERPKGSFSTLEIQRTEQGDSAMYLCASSFWSMNTEAFFGQGTRLTVV.